This is a list of T cell receptor beta chains from one sample in a study of cytomegalovirus exposure and HLA in healthy donors. The assay was immunoSEQ multiplex PCR, and TCRdb's table has in-frame clones only and misses some. The table lists under 200,000 clones, around 75% of them singletons. Specimen: PBMCs. These TCRs come from a male donor in good health and CMV-seronegative. CDR3s include the opening cysteine and the closing phenylalanine or tryptophan. Fields, in order: D gene, V gene, clone size, J gene, CDR3 DNA, CDR3 protein. The D gene is left open where the match is weak. A row's size may be missing; if present it is once, few, many or a size class.

TRBD1	TRBV7-9	NA	TRBJ1-2	TGTGCCAGCAGCCGGGACAGGGGTTATGGCTACACCTTC	CASSRDRGYGYTF
TRBD2	TRBV4-1	NA	TRBJ2-3	TGCGCCAGCAGCTCACGGGGGGGCAGCACAGATACGCAGTATTTT	CASSSRGGSTDTQYF
TRBD1	TRBV2	NA	TRBJ1-1	TGTGCCAGCAGGAGACAGGGAGCTGAAGCTTTCTTT	CASRRQGAEAFF
NA	TRBV18	NA	TRBJ1-1	TGTGCCAGCTCACCTTCCAAGAACACTGAAGCTTTCTTT	CASSPSKNTEAFF
NA	TRBV5-4	NA	TRBJ2-1	TGTGCCAGCAGCTTGGTAGGCGGGGCCAACTACAATGAGCAGTTCTTC	CASSLVGGANYNEQFF
NA	TRBV2	NA	TRBJ2-7	TGTGCCAGCAGTGTTCGCGAGCAGTACTTC	CASSVREQYF
NA	TRBV6-6	NA	TRBJ1-4	TGTGCCAGCAGTTCGCCCAGAACCAATGAAAAACTGTTTTTT	CASSSPRTNEKLFF
TRBD1	TRBV5-5	NA	TRBJ2-1	TGTGCCAGCAGCTTTGGGGACAGGGAGTTCTTC	CASSFGDREFF
NA	TRBV6-5	NA	TRBJ1-1	TGTGCCAGCAGTTACAACAGGAACACTGAAGCTTTCTTT	CASSYNRNTEAFF
TRBD2	TRBV5-4	NA	TRBJ2-7	TGTGCCAGCTCTGGCGGGAGGGCCTACGAGCAGTACTTC	CASSGGRAYEQYF
TRBD1	TRBV5-6	once	TRBJ2-7	TGTGCCAGCAGCTTGATGACAGGGCCTACCTACGAGCAGTACTTC	CASSLMTGPTYEQYF
NA	TRBV2	NA	TRBJ2-6	TGTGCCAGTGCCCCCTTGAGTGGGGCCAACGTCCTGACTTTC	CASAPLSGANVLTF
TRBD2	TRBV7-2	NA	TRBJ2-3	TGTGCCAGCAGCATTAGGCATAGCGGGAGGGCAGATACGCAGTATTTT	CASSIRHSGRADTQYF
TRBD1	TRBV11-2	NA	TRBJ1-2	TGTGCCAGCAGCTTAGCCCGGGACAGCGAGACTCCGAACTATGGCTACACCTTC	CASSLARDSETPNYGYTF
TRBD1	TRBV18	NA	TRBJ1-1	TGTGCCAGCTCCCCAACCAATACAGGGGGCAGAACTGAAGCTTTCTTT	CASSPTNTGGRTEAFF
NA	TRBV19	NA	TRBJ2-7	TGTGCCAGTAGTATTACAGGCTCCTACGAGCAGTACTTC	CASSITGSYEQYF
NA	TRBV7-6	NA	TRBJ2-7	TGTGCCAGCAGCTTAAGGGGCGTCGGCGGCGAGCAGTACTTC	CASSLRGVGGEQYF
TRBD2	TRBV27	NA	TRBJ2-1	TGTGCCAGCAGTTTCTTGGCTAGCGGGGGGAGAGTCGGGAATGAGCAGTTCTTC	CASSFLASGGRVGNEQFF
NA	TRBV2	NA	TRBJ1-1	TGTGCCAGCACCAAAGGGGGGGGAGGGCGGGCTGAAGCTTTCTTT	CASTKGGGGRAEAFF
TRBD1	TRBV19	NA	TRBJ2-7	TGTGCCAGTAGTGGGCAGGACAGGGGTTGGAACGAGCAGTACTTC	CASSGQDRGWNEQYF
TRBD2	TRBV18	NA	TRBJ2-7	TGTGCCAGCTCAAACCGGACTAGCGGGGGAGGGAAGCAGTACTTC	CASSNRTSGGGKQYF
NA	TRBV5-6	NA	TRBJ1-1	TGTGCCAGCAGCTGGGCATTACAGAAAGCTTTCTTT	CASSWALQKAFF
TRBD2	TRBV5-6	NA	TRBJ2-7	TGTGCCAGCAGCGGGACTAGCGAGCAGTACTTC	CASSGTSEQYF
NA	TRBV1	NA	TRBJ1-6	TGCACCAGCAGCCAGTACGTGAGCTCCTATAATTCACCCCTCCACTTT	CTSSQYVSSYNSPLHF
NA	TRBV21-1	NA	TRBJ2-7	TGTGCCAGCAGCAGCGGACTAGCGCACTACGAGCAGTACTTC	CASSSGLAHYEQYF
TRBD2	TRBV27	few	TRBJ2-2	TGTGCCAGCAGTTTACTGTCTAGCGGGGGGGGTTACACCGGGGAGCTGTTTTTT	CASSLLSSGGGYTGELFF
TRBD2	TRBV28	NA	TRBJ2-5	TGTGCCAGCAGTTTAGGCGGGGGGCGCTTGGAGACCCAGTACTTC	CASSLGGGRLETQYF
NA	TRBV5-1	NA	TRBJ2-3	TGCGCCAGCAGCTTCGGTACTCGCACAGATACGCAGTATTTT	CASSFGTRTDTQYF
TRBD1	TRBV28	NA	TRBJ1-5	TGTGCCAGCAGTAAACCCTCGACAGGGGCCAATCAGCCCCAGCATTTT	CASSKPSTGANQPQHF
NA	TRBV14	few	TRBJ2-4	TGTGCCAGCTCCAGGCAGGTAGCCAAAAACATTCAGTACTTC	CASSRQVAKNIQYF
NA	TRBV5-4	NA	TRBJ2-7	TGTGCCAGCAGCTTGGGACAGGTAGGGTCTACGAGGCAGTACTTC	CASSLGQVGSTRQYF
NA	TRBV28	NA	TRBJ2-5	TGTGCCACCACTCTTGGGACTGGGGAGACCCAGTACTTC	CATTLGTGETQYF
TRBD1	TRBV11-2	NA	TRBJ2-7	TGTGCCAGCAGCTTAGACCGGGACAGGGGCTACGAGCAGTACTTC	CASSLDRDRGYEQYF
NA	TRBV28	NA	TRBJ1-2	TGTGCCAGCAGTTCGGGCGGGGAGGAAGGCTACACCTTC	CASSSGGEEGYTF
NA	TRBV18	NA	TRBJ1-6	TGTGCCAGCTCACCACCCACAGGACCATATAATTCACCCCTCCACTTT	CASSPPTGPYNSPLHF
TRBD1	TRBV4-2	NA	TRBJ1-1	TGTGCCAGCAGCCAACGGGGACAGGTTAACACTGAAGCTTTCTTT	CASSQRGQVNTEAFF